The 32 T cell receptor beta chains listed next were all sequenced from one sample in a study of CD8+ T cells in alopecia areata. Stated treatment: oral pan-JAK inhibitor, 5-10 mg twice daily. After isolation, RNA underwent reverse transcription to generate cDNA as the sequencing template. The data were produced by immunoSEQ multiplex PCR, yet TCRdb's version contains in-frame clones alone and is incomplete. This sample has over 100,000 clones, with about 60% found just once. The sequencing here drew on CD8+ T cells sorted from blood, taken at week 24, from a patient treated with tofacitinib. These receptors came from a human donor with alopecia areata.

The V call is TRBV11-2, the J call TRBJ1-2; 8 nucleotides agree with TRBD1. The germline gives CDR1 SGHAT, CDR2 FQNNGV. The CDR3 consists of 15 residues. V was clipped by 2 bases and J by 5 bases; unmatched bases: 7. CDR3 residues: CASSLYVRGQYGYTF. As DNA, the CDR3 is TGTGCCAGCAGCTTATATGTCAGGGGGCAATATGGCTACACCTTC.

The chain carries TRBV5-6 and TRBJ1-4; D ambiguous. Deletions cut 2 bases from V and 5 bases from J, with 10 bases between. Germline CDR1 reads SGHDT; CDR2 reads YYEEEE. The CDR3 has 14 residues. The DNA for the CDR3 is TGTGCCAGCAGCTTTAAGGGCGGAAATGAAAAACTGTTTTTT. Translating gives CASSFKGGNEKLFF.

This chain links TRBV27 with TRBJ2-3; 7 bases line up with TRBD1. The CDR3 covers 17 residues. Trimming removed 5 bases from V and 0 bases from J; junction bases left unmatched: 11. The germline V gene has CDR1 MNHEY and CDR2 SMNVEV (reference sequence). CDR3 in DNA: TGTGCCAGCAGTCTCCGGGACAGAGTGTCTAGCACAGATACGCAGTATTTT. It yields the protein CASSLRDRVSSTDTQYF.

The chain has TRBV7-9 and TRBJ2-1; unclear D gene. With 1 base removed from V and 6 bases from J, the gap between germline ends came to 10 bases. The CDR3 has 14 residues. CDR1 is SEHNR, CDR2 FQNEAQ, per germline (reference sequence). As DNA, the CDR3 is TGTGCCAGCAGCTTAGTCGGTATAGGCAATGAGCAGTTCTTC. This encodes CASSLVGIGNEQFF.

This chain connects TRBV29-1 to TRBJ2-1; D is uncertain. CDR3 size: 13 residues. Trimming removed 1 base at V and 3 bases at J, with 7 bases between. CDR1 is SQVTM and CDR2 is ANQGSEA in the germline V gene. CDR3 sequence: CSVEVSNYNEQFF. The CDR3 region has the DNA TGCAGCGTTGAAGTGTCAAACTACAATGAGCAGTTCTTC.

This clone appeared a few times. The V gene is TRBV7-9, the J gene TRBJ1-2; perhaps TRBD1 as D (5 bases). Germline CDR1 and CDR2: SEHNR and FQNEAQ (reference sequence). V shed 3 bases and J shed 2 bases, with 10 bases lying between them. This CDR3 is 14 amino acids long. In DNA, the CDR3 is TGTGCCAGCAGCTTTGACAGTGAAAACTATGGCTACACCTTC. Translated: CASSFDSENYGYTF.

This clone was detected a few times. V and J are TRBV4-2 and TRBJ2-7; D might be TRBD1 (6 bases). Trimming left V 4 bases short and J 6 bases short, with 16 bases between. There are 14 residues in the CDR3. CDR1 is LGHNA and CDR2 is YNFKEQ in the germline V gene. The CDR3 sequence is CASSLKTGLSEQYF. The CDR3 region has the DNA TGTGCCAGCAGCCTAAAAACAGGGCTTTCCGAGCAGTACTTC.

This clone occurred once. The rearrangement uses TRBV5-4 and TRBJ2-1; the D gene could be TRBD1 or TRBD2 (6 bases each). Germline-derived CDR1 and CDR2 are SGHNT and YYREEE (reference sequence). The CDR3 loop spans 13 amino acids. Between the trimmed V and J ends, which lost 0 bases and 8 bases, there was a span of 9 bases. CDR3 region: CASSLEGGHEQFF. In DNA form, the CDR3 reads TGTGCCAGCAGCTTGGAGGGGGGCCATGAGCAGTTCTTC.

This sequence joins TRBV5-6 and TRBJ2-7, with 11 bases aligning to TRBD2. V lost 4 bases, J lost 7 bases, and 10 bases stayed unmatched. The CDR3 length is 15 residues. The germline V gene has CDR1 SGHDT and CDR2 YYEEEE. CDR3 sequence reads: CASSGTSGGPLEQYF. DNA of the CDR3: TGTGCCAGCAGCGGTACTAGCGGGGGACCCCTGGAGCAGTACTTC.

This chain connects TRBV5-6 to TRBJ2-7; D uncertain. Per germline, CDR1 SGHDT and CDR2 YYEEEE. The CDR3 has 14 residues. Trimming removed 0 bases from V and 0 bases from J, with 7 bases in between. CDR3: CASSLGLDSYEQYF. Here the CDR3 DNA reads TGTGCCAGCAGCTTGGGGCTCGACTCCTACGAGCAGTACTTC. Looking up the rest from reference TRBV5-6 and TRBJ2-7 gives the full variable domain: DAGVTQSPTHLIKTRGQQVTLRCSPKSGHDTVSWYQQALGQGPQFIFQYYEEEERQRGNFPDRFSGHQFPNYSSELNVNALLLGDSALYLCASSLGLDSYEQYFGPGTRLTVT.

V and J are TRBV4-2 and TRBJ1-2, with no clear D. The V end was cut by 0 bases, the J end by 2 bases, with 10 bases between. The CDR3 spans 15 residues. CDR1 and CDR2 from the germline V gene are LGHNA and YNFKEQ. Written as DNA, the CDR3 is TGTGCCAGCAGCCAAGATCGCCGGCAGAACTATGGCTACACCTTC. Residues: CASSQDRRQNYGYTF.

In its sample, this clone was seen a few times. The chain uses TRBV7-9 and TRBJ2-7; no firm D call. The CDR3 consists of 11 residues. CDR1 is SEHNR, CDR2 FQNEAQ, per germline (reference sequence). V lost 6 bases and J lost 2, with 5 bases in between. The DNA of the CDR3 is TGTGCCAGCAGTTTTGCCTACGAGCAGTACTTC. Translation: CASSFAYEQYF.

The genes are TRBV4-1 and TRBJ1-1; D remains unclear. The CDR3 runs to 13 residues. Germline V gene lookup returns CDR1 MGHRA and CDR2 YSYEKL. V lost 0 bases, J lost 11 bases, and 13 bases lay in between. CDR3 nucleotides: TGCGCCAGCAGCCAAGAGTCGTCCGTGTGGGCTTTCTTT. Translating it yields CASSQESSVWAFF.

This clone appeared once. The chain recombines TRBV15 with TRBJ2-7; D call uncertain. The CDR3 is 13 amino acids. The germline CDR1 and CDR2 sequences are LNHNV and YYDKDF (reference sequence). V shed 5 bases and J shed 1 base, with 9 bases lying between them. For the CDR3, the DNA is TGTGCCACCAGCCATGGAAGGTCCTACGAGCAGTACTTC. Translation: CATSHGRSYEQYF.

V and J are TRBV25-1 and TRBJ1-6; D not resolved. With 1 base removed from V and 9 bases from J, the gap between germline ends came to 7 bases. Germline lookup yields CDR1 MGHDK and CDR2 SYGVNS. The CDR3 consists of 13 residues. CDR3 nucleotides: TGTGCCAGCAGTGAATGGTGGTTTTCACCCCTCCACTTT. Translating it yields CASSEWWFSPLHF. The full variable domain, completed using reference TRBV25-1 and TRBJ1-6, is EADIYQTPRYLVIGTGKKITLECSQTMGHDKMYWYQQDPGMELHLIHYSYGVNSTEKGDLSSESTVSRIRTEHFPLTLESARPSHTSQYLCASSEWWFSPLHFGNGTRLTVT.

CDR3 nucleotides: TGCGCCAGCAGCCAAATGGAGGGCTATGGCTACACCTTC. The encoded protein is CASSQMEGYGYTF. The chain employs TRBV4-1 and TRBJ1-2; D not resolved. Germline V gene sequence: CDR1 MGHRA, CDR2 YSYEKL. The CDR3 runs to 13 residues. Trimming removed 2 bases from V and 4 bases from J, with 8 bases in between.

This chain links TRBV30 with TRBJ2-7, with TRBD2 matching 7 bases. The CDR3 loop spans 14 amino acids. The ends lost 5 bases at V and 2 bases at J; junction bases unmatched: 9. In germline, CDR1 is GTSNPN, CDR2 SVGIG (reference sequence). The CDR3 loop reads CAWGRAGNTYEQYF. CDR3 nucleotide sequence: TGTGCCTGGGGGAGAGCGGGGAACACCTACGAGCAGTACTTC. Full variable domain (missing parts from reference TRBV30 and TRBJ2-7): SQTIHQWPATLVQPVGSPLSLECTVEGTSNPNLYWYRQAAGRGLQLLFYSVGIGQISSEVPQNLSASRPQDRQFILSSKKLLLSDSGFYLCAWGRAGNTYEQYFGPGTRLTVT.

A few counts support this clone. V and J are TRBV27 and TRBJ2-7; 7 bases map to TRBD1. The CDR3 sequence is 16 residues long. The junction had 8 bases not matched to a gene; V was cut back by 3 bases and J by 0 bases. The V gene's germline CDR1 is MNHEY and CDR2 SMNVEV (reference sequence). The CDR3 DNA is TGTGCCAGCAGTTTTAGCCCCGGGACAGCCTCCTACGAGCAGTACTTC. This codes for CASSFSPGTASYEQYF.

This clone was seen a single time. The chain uses TRBV4-3 and TRBJ2-7, with a weak D call TRBD2 (6 bases). Germline lookup yields CDR1 LGHNA and CDR2 YSLEER. V dropped 0 bases and J dropped 0 bases, with 9 bases sitting between them. The CDR3 has 15 residues. The CDR3 reads CASSQEPTSSYEQYF. The CDR3 DNA sequence: TGCGCCAGCAGCCAAGAACCGACTAGCTCCTACGAGCAGTACTTC.

The V call is TRBV25-1, the J call TRBJ1-1, with D perhaps TRBD1 (5 bases). The ends were cut back, 11 bases at V and 11 bases at J, with 15 bases in the middle. This CDR3 is 10 amino acids long. Germline assignment: CDR1 MGHDK and CDR2 SYGVNS. The CDR3 loop reads CASPGRMAFF. CDR3 sequence (DNA): TGTGCCTCTCCGGGACGCATGGCTTTCTTT. The full variable domain, with the rest looked up from reference TRBV25-1 and TRBJ1-1, is EADIYQTPRYLVIGTGKKITLECSQTMGHDKMYWYQQDPGMELHLIHYSYGVNSTEKGDLSSESTVSRIRTEHFPLTLESARPSHTSQYLCASPGRMAFFGQGTRLTVV.

The V call is TRBV30, the J call TRBJ2-7; possibly TRBD1 for D (5 bases). The ends were cut back, 2 bases at V and 2 bases at J, with 10 bases in the middle. CDR3 size: 13 residues. Germline CDR1 and CDR2: GTSNPN and SVGIG (reference sequence). As DNA, the CDR3 is TGTGCCTGGAGTCCCCCAGGGACCTACGAGCAGTACTTC. It encodes CAWSPPGTYEQYF.

The V and J genes are TRBV27 and TRBJ2-5, with 7 bases identical to TRBD2. The CDR3 totals 13 residues. The V gene's germline CDR1 is MNHEY and CDR2 SMNVEV (reference sequence). With V trimmed by 8 bases and J by 1 base, 4 bases remained unmatched. The CDR3 protein is CASSGGGQETQYF. The CDR3 coding sequence is TGTGCCAGCTCTGGCGGGGGCCAAGAGACCCAGTACTTC.

As DNA, the CDR3 is TGTGCCAGCAGCCAAAGAGGGGTTAGCTCCTACAATGAGCAGTTCTTC. This encodes CASSQRGVSSYNEQFF. The chain employs TRBV14 and TRBJ2-1; D might be TRBD1 or TRBD2, each matching 5 bases. CDR3 length equals 16 residues. Trimming cost V 2 bases and J 0 bases, with 11 bases left between them. Germline CDR1 reads SGHDN; CDR2 reads FVKESK. The whole variable domain, remainder taken from reference TRBV14 and TRBJ2-1, is EAGVTQFPSHSVIEKGQTVTLRCDPISGHDNLYWYRRVMGKEIKFLLHFVKESKQDESGMPNNRFLAERTGGTYSTLKVQPAELEDSGVYFCASSQRGVSSYNEQFFGPGTRLTVL.

The rearrangement uses TRBV6-5 and TRBJ2-3, with 11 bases that match TRBD2. CDR1 and CDR2 from the germline V gene are MNHEY and SVGAGI. V was clipped by 6 bases and J by 2 bases; unmatched bases: 4. The CDR3 runs to 15 residues. The CDR3 is CASSLSGGATDTQYF. The DNA for the CDR3 is TGTGCCAGCAGCCTTAGCGGGGGGGCCACAGATACGCAGTATTTT.

This clone came up a few times. The chain carries TRBV29-1 and TRBJ1-1, with D perhaps TRBD1 (6 bases). Trimming cost V 3 bases and J 6 bases, with 11 bases left between them. Germline V gene sequence: CDR1 SQVTM, CDR2 ANQGSEA. The CDR3 is made up of 12 amino acids. CDR3 residues: CSVELDRSEAFF. The CDR3 bases are TGCAGCGTTGAGCTAGACAGGTCTGAAGCTTTCTTT.

This clone occurred a few times. V is TRBV6-6 and J is TRBJ1-4; TRBD1 aligns across 7 bases. Per germline, CDR1 MNHNY and CDR2 SVGAGI (reference sequence). V lost 2 bases to trimming and J lost 6 bases; unmatched junction nucleotides: 6. The CDR3 totals 15 residues. As DNA, the CDR3 is TGTGCCAGCAGTTACGGGACAGTTCTAGATGAAAAACTGTTTTTT. Amino acids: CASSYGTVLDEKLFF.

This clone has more than one count but fewer than ten. The genes are TRBV5-6 and TRBJ2-7; D could derive from TRBD1 or TRBD2 (5 bases each). This CDR3 comprises 15 residues. From germline, CDR1 is SGHDT and CDR2 YYEEEE. Trimming removed 0 bases from V and 2 bases from J, with 12 bases in between. Written as DNA, the CDR3 is TGTGCCAGCAGCTTGGTTTCCGGGGCTGCCTACGAGCAGTACTTC. Its protein is CASSLVSGAAYEQYF. Full variable domain (remainder filled in from reference TRBV5-6 and TRBJ2-7): DAGVTQSPTHLIKTRGQQVTLRCSPKSGHDTVSWYQQALGQGPQFIFQYYEEEERQRGNFPDRFSGHQFPNYSSELNVNALLLGDSALYLCASSLVSGAAYEQYFGPGTRLTVT.

The chain employs TRBV13 and TRBJ2-7; possible D gene TRBD1, 6 bases. This CDR3 has 14 amino acids. Germline V lookup: CDR1 PRHDT, CDR2 FYEKMQ (reference sequence). The V end lost 4 bases, the J end lost 2 bases, and 12 bases lay between the germline ends. The CDR3 here is CASSSPGEAYEQYF. The CDR3 region has the DNA TGTGCCAGCAGCTCCCCAGGGGAAGCCTACGAGCAGTACTTC.

The chain has TRBV6-6 and TRBJ1-2; D gene ambiguous. This CDR3 contains 10 residues. Germline CDR1 MNHNY, CDR2 SVGAGI (reference sequence). The V end lost 8 bases, the J end lost 8 bases, and 9 bases lay between the germline ends. The DNA of the CDR3 is TGTGCCAGCGCCGGTGAGGGCTACACCTTC. It specifies CASAGEGYTF.

The table lists this clone with a few counts. The V and J genes are TRBV5-6 and TRBJ2-1, with D tentatively TRBD1 or TRBD2 (6 bases each). CDR3 length: 12 amino acids. Germline-derived CDR1 and CDR2 are SGHDT and YYEEEE. V was trimmed by 0 bases and J by 10 bases, leaving 8 bases between them. For the CDR3, the DNA is TGTGCCAGCAGCTTGGCCGGGGGCGAGCAGTTCTTC. Protein product: CASSLAGGEQFF.

The chain uses TRBV15 and TRBJ2-1; the match to TRBD2 covers 9 bases. Per the germline V gene, CDR1 is LNHNV and CDR2 is YYDKDF (reference sequence). The CDR3 length is 13 residues. The V segment lost 6 bases and the J segment 8 bases; nucleotides outside the gene matches: 5. The CDR3 DNA follows: TGTGCCACCAGGGTAGCGGGGGACGATGAGCAGTTCTTC. Its protein product is CATRVAGDDEQFF.

This clone was seen more than once but under ten times. J is TRBJ2-1 and V is TRBV6-5; no definite D call. Per germline, CDR1 MNHEY and CDR2 SVGAGI. Trimming cost V 3 bases and J 3 bases, with 6 bases left between them. The CDR3 totals 13 residues. The CDR3 reads CASSYGYYNEQFF. As DNA, the CDR3 is TGTGCCAGCAGTTATGGCTACTACAATGAGCAGTTCTTC.